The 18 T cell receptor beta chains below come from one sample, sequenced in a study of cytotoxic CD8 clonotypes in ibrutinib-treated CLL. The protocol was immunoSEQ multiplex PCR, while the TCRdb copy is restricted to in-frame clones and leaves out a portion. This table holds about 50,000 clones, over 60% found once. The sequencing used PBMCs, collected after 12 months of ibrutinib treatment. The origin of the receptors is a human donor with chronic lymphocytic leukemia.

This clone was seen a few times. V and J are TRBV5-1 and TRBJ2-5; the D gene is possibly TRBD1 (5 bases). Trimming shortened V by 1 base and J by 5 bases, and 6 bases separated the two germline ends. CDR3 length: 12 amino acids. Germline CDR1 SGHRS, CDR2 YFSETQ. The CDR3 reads CASSLQGETQYF. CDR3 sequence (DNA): TGCGCCAGCAGCTTGCAGGGTGAGACCCAGTACTTC. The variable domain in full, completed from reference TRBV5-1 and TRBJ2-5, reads KAGVTQTPRYLIKTRGQQVTLSCSPISGHRSVSWYQQTPGQGLQFLFEYFSETQRNKGNFPGRFSGRQFSNSRSEMNVSTLELGDSALYLCASSLQGETQYFGPGTRLLVL.

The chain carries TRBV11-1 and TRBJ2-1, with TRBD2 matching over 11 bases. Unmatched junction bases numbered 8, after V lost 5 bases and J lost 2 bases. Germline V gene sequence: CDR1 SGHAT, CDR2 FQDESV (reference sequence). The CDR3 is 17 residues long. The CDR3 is CASSPLTSGSPYNEQFF. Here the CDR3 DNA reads TGTGCCAGCAGCCCCCTAACTAGCGGGAGCCCCTACAATGAGCAGTTCTTC.

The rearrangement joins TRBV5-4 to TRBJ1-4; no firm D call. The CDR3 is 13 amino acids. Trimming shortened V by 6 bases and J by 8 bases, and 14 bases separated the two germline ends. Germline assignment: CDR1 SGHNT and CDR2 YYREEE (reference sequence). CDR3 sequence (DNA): TGTGCCAGCAAATCAACTGGGTCCGAAAAACTGTTTTTT. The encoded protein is CASKSTGSEKLFF.

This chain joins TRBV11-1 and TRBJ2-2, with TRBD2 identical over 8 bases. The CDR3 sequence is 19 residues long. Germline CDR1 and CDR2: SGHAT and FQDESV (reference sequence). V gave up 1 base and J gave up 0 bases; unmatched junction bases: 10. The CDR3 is CASSLGRLAQLSNTGELFF. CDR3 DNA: TGTGCCAGCAGCTTAGGTCGACTAGCGCAACTGTCGAACACCGGGGAGCTGTTTTTT.

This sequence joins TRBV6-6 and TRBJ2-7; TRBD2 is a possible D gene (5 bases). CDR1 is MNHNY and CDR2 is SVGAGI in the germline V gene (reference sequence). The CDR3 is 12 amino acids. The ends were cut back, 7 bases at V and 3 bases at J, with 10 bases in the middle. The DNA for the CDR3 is TGTGCCAGCAAAGCGGCTGACTACGAGCAGTACTTC. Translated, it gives CASKAADYEQYF.

The CDR3 DNA sequence: TGCGCCAGCAGCTTGGTCGGGAGCACTGGGGCCAACGTCCTGACTTTC. It encodes CASSLVGSTGANVLTF. V usage is TRBV5-1 and J usage is TRBJ2-6; perhaps TRBD2 as D (6 bases). V was clipped by 0 bases and J by 2 bases, with 9 bases between them. The germline V gene encodes CDR1 SGHRS and CDR2 YFSETQ. The CDR3 length is 16 residues.

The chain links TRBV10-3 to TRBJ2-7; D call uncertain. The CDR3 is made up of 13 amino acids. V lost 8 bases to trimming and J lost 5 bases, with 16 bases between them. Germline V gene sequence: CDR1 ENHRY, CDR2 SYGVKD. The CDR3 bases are TGTGCCATCGGGGTTGGGGAATGGGACGAGCAGTACTTC. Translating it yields CAIGVGEWDEQYF.

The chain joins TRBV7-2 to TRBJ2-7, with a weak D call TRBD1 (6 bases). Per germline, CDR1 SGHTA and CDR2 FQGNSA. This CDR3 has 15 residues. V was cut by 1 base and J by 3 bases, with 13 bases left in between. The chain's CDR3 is CASSLEVQQGYEQYF. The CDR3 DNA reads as TGTGCCAGCAGCTTAGAGGTCCAACAGGGCTACGAGCAGTACTTC.

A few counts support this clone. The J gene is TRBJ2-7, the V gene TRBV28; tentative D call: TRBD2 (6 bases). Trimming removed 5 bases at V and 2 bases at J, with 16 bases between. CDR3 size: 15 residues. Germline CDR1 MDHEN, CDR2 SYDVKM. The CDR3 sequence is CASSPPGDSAYEQYF. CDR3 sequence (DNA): TGTGCCAGCAGTCCTCCCGGGGACTCAGCCTACGAGCAGTACTTC.

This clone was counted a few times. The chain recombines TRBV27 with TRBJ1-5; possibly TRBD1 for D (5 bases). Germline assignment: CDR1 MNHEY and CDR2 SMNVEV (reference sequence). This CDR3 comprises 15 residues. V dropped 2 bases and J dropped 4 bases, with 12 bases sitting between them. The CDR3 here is CASSLSQGGNQPQHF. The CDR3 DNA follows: TGTGCCAGCAGTTTAAGTCAGGGTGGAAATCAGCCCCAGCATTTT.

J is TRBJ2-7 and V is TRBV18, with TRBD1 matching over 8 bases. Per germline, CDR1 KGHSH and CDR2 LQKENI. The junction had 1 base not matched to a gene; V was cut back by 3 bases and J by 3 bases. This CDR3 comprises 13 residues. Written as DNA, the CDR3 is TGTGCCAGCTCACCGGGACAGGACTACGAGCAGTACTTC. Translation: CASSPGQDYEQYF.

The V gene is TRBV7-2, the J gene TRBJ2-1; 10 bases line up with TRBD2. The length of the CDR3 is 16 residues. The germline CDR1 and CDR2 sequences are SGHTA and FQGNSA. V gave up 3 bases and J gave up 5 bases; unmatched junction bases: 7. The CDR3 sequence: CASSFSVAGGDNEQFF. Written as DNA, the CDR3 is TGTGCCAGCAGCTTTTCGGTAGCGGGAGGCGACAATGAGCAGTTCTTC.

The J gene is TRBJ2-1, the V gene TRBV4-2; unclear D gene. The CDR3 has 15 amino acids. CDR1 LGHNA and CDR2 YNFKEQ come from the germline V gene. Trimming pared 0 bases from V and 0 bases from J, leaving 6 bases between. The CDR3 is CASSQDYLSYNEQFF. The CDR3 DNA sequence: TGTGCCAGCAGCCAAGACTACCTCTCCTACAATGAGCAGTTCTTC.

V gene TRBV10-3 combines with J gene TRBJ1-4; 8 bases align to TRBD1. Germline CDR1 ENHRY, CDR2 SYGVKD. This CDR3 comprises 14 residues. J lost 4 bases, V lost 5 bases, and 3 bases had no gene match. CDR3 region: CAISPGQDNEKLFF. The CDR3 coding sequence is TGTGCCATCAGTCCGGGACAGGATAATGAAAAACTGTTTTTT.

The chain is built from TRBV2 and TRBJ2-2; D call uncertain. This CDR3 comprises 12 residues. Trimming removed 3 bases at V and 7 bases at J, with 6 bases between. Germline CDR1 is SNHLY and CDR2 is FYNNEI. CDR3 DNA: TGTGCCAGCAGTGATAATATCGGGGAGCTGTTTTTT. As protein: CASSDNIGELFF.

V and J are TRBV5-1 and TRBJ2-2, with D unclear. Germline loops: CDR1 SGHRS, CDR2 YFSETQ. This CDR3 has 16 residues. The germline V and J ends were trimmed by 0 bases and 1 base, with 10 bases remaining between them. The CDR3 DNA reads TGCGCCAGCAGCTTGGGGACGAACCTGAACACCGGGGAGCTGTTTTTT. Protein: CASSLGTNLNTGELFF.

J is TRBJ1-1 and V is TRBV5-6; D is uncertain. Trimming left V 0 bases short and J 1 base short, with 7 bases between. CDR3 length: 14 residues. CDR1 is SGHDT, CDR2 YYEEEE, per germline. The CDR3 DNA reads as TGTGCCAGCAGCTTGGGCGTCAGGAACACTGAAGCTTTCTTT. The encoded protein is CASSLGVRNTEAFF.

The CDR3 sequence is CASSETFPTRSAMHEQYF. CDR3 nucleotides: TGTGCCAGCAGTGAAACCTTCCCTACCCGGAGTGCGATGCACGAGCAGTACTTC. The chain couples TRBV6-1 to TRBJ2-7; no firm D call. CDR1 and CDR2 from the germline V gene are MNHNS and SASEGT. The CDR3 loop spans 18 amino acids. V shed 2 bases and J shed 5 bases, with 25 bases lying between them.